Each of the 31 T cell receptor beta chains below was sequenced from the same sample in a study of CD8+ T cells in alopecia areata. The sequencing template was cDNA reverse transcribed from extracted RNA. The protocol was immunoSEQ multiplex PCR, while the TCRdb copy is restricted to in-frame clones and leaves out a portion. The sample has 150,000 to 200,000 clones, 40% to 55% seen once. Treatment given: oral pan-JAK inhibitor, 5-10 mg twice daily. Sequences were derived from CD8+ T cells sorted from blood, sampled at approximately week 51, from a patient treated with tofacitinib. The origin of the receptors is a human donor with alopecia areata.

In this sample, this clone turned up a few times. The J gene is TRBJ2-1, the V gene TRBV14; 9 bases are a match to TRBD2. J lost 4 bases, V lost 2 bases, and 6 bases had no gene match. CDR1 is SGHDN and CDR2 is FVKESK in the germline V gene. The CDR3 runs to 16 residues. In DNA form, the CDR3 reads TGTGCCAGCAGCCAATTTATAGCGGGGGCTTACAATGAGCAGTTCTTC. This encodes CASSQFIAGAYNEQFF.

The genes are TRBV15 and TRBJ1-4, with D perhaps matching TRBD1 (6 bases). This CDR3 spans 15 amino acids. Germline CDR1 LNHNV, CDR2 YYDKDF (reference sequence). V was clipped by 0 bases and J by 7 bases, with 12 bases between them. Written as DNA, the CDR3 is TGTGCCACCAGCAGAGATGAGGGGGGGATTGAAAAACTGTTTTTT. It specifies CATSRDEGGIEKLFF.

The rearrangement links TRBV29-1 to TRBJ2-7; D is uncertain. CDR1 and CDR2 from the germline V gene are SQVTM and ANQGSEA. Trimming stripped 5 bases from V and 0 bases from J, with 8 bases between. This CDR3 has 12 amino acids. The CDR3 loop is CSVRWSSYEQYF. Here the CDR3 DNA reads TGCAGCGTTAGATGGAGCTCCTACGAGCAGTACTTC.

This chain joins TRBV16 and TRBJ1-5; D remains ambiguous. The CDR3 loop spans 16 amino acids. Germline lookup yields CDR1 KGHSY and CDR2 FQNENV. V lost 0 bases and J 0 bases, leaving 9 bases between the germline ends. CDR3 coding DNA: TGTGCCAGCAGCCAATCCACAGACTATAGCAATCAGCCCCAGCATTTT. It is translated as CASSQSTDYSNQPQHF.

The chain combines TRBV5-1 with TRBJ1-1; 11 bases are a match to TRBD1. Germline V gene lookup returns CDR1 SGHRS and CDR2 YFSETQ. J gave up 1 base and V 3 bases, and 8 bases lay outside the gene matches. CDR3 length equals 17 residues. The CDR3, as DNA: TGCGCCAGCAGCTCGGACAGGGGGCGAATTCAGAACACTGAAGCTTTCTTT. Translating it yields CASSSDRGRIQNTEAFF.

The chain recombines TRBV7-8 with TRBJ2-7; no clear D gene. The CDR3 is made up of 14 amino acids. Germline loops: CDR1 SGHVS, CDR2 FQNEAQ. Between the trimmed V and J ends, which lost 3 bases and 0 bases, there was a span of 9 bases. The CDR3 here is CASSLGGASYEQYF. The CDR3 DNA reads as TGTGCCAGCAGCTTGGGCGGAGCCTCCTACGAGCAGTACTTC. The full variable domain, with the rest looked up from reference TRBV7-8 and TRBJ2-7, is GAGVSQSPRYKVAKRGQDVALRCDPISGHVSLFWYQQALGQGPEFLTYFQNEAQLDKSGLPSDRFFAERPEGSVSTLKIQRTQQEDSAVYLCASSLGGASYEQYFGPGTRLTVT.

CDR3 region: CASSLGTGPQETQYF. The CDR3 nucleotides are TGCGCCAGCAGCTTGGGGACAGGGCCCCAAGAGACCCAGTACTTC. The V gene is TRBV5-1, the J gene TRBJ2-5; 8 bases agree with TRBD1. From germline, CDR1 is SGHRS and CDR2 YFSETQ. V was pared by 0 bases and J by 1 base, with 2 bases of the junction left unmatched. The CDR3 runs 15 residues.

CDR3 region: CASSQDFSGGADTQYF. The CDR3 DNA reads TGTGCCAGCAGCCAAGATTTTAGCGGGGGGGCAGATACGCAGTATTTT. The chain links TRBV7-9 to TRBJ2-3, with TRBD2 identical over 11 bases. This CDR3 comprises 16 residues. CDR1 is SEHNR and CDR2 is FQNEAQ in the germline V gene (reference sequence). Losses at the gene ends were 5 bases for V and 4 bases for J; bases not matched to a gene: 8. The entire variable domain, with the rest obtained from reference TRBV7-9 and TRBJ2-3, is as follows: DTGVSQNPRHKITKRGQNVTFRCDPISEHNRLYWYRQTLGQGPEFLTYFQNEAQLEKSRLLSDRFSAERPKGSFSTLEIQRTEQGDSAMYLCASSQDFSGGADTQYFGPGTRLTVL.

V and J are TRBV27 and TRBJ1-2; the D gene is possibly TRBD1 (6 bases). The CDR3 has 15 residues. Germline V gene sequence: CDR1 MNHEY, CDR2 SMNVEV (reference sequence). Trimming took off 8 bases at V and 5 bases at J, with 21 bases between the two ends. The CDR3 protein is CASRFGGPGSYGYTF. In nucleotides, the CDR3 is TGTGCCAGCCGATTTGGGGGGCCCGGCTCGTATGGCTACACCTTC.

CDR3 coding DNA: TGTGCCAGCAGCTTGATTGGGTTAGATTCACCCCTCCACTTT. It yields the protein CASSLIGLDSPLHF. The V call is TRBV5-8, the J call TRBJ1-6; D remains ambiguous. The V end was cut by 1 base, the J end by 8 bases, with 10 bases between. Germline CDR1 reads SGHTS; CDR2 reads YDEGEE. This CDR3 region has 14 residues.

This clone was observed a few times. This chain's CDR3 is CASSLADNDNSPLHF. CDR3 nucleotide sequence: TGTGCCAGCAGCTTGGCGGACAATGATAATTCACCCCTCCACTTT. This chain joins TRBV5-6 and TRBJ1-6, with D maybe TRBD1 (5 bases). CDR1 and CDR2 from the germline V gene are SGHDT and YYEEEE. V lost 0 bases and J lost 5, with 9 bases in between. The CDR3 is 15 amino acids.

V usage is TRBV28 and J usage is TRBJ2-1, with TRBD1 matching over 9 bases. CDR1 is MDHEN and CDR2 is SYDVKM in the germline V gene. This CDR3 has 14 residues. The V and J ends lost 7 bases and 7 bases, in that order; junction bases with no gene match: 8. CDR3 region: CASKAGTGWNEQFF. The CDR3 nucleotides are TGTGCCAGCAAGGCGGGGACAGGGTGGAATGAGCAGTTCTTC.

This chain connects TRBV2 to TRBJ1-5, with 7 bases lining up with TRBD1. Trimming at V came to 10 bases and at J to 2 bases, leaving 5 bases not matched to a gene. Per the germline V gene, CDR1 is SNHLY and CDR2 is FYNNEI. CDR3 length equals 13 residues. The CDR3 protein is CATQGIGNQPQHF. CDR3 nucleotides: TGTGCCACACAGGGGATTGGCAATCAGCCCCAGCATTTT.

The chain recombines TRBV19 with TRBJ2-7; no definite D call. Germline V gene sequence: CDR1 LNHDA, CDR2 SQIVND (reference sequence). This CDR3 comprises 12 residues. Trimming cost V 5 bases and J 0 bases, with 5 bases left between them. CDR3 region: CASSPSSYEQYF. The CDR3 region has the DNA TGTGCCAGTAGTCCGAGCTCCTACGAGCAGTACTTC.

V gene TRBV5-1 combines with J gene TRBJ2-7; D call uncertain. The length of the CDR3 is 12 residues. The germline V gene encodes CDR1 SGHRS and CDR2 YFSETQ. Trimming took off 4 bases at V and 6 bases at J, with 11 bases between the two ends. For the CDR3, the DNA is TGCGCCAGCAGCCGACAAGGCCTCGAGCAGTACTTC. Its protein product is CASSRQGLEQYF.

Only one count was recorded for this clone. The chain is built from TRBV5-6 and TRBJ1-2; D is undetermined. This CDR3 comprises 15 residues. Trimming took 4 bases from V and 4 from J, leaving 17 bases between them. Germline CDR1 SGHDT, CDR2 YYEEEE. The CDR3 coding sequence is TGTGCCAGCAGCGGCCCGACGGTGCCTTCCTATGGCTACACCTTC. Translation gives CASSGPTVPSYGYTF.

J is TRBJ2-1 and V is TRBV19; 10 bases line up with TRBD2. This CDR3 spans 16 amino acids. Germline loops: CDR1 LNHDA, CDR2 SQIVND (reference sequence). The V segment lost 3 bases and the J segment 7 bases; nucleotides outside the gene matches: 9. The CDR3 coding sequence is TGTGCCAGTAGTATTGTCCTAGCGGGGGCTGGGAATGAGCAGTTCTTC. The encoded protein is CASSIVLAGAGNEQFF.

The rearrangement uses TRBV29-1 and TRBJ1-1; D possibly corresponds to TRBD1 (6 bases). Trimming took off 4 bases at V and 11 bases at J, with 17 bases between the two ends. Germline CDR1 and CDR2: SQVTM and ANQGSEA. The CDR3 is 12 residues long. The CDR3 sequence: CSVVQAGENAFF. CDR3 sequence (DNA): TGCAGCGTTGTGCAGGCAGGGGAGAACGCTTTCTTT.

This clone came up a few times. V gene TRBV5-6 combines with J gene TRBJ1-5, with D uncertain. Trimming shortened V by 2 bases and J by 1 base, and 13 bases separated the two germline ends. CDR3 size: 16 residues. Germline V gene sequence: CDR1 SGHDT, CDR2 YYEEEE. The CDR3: CASSLQGVRSNQPQHF. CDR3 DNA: TGTGCCAGCAGCTTACAAGGTGTCCGAAGCAATCAGCCCCAGCATTTT.

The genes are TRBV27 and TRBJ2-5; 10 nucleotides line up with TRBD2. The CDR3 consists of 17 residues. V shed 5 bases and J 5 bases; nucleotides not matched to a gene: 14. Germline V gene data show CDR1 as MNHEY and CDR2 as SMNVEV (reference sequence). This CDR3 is CASSEGIAGGLQETQYF. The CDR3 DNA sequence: TGTGCCAGCAGTGAGGGGATAGCGGGGGGACTCCAGGAGACCCAGTACTTC.

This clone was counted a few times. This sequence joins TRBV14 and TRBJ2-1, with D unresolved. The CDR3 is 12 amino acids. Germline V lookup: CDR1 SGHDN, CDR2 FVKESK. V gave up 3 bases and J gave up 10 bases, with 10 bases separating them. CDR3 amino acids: CASSHYGPEQFF. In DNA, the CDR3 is TGTGCCAGCAGCCACTACGGACCGGAGCAGTTCTTC.

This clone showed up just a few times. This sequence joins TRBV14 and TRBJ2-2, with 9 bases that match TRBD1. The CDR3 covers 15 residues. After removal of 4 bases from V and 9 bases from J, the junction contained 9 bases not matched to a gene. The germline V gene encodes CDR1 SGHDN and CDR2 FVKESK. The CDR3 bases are TGTGCCAGCAGCCGATATGGGACAGGGCCGAGGGAGCTGTTTTTT. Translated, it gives CASSRYGTGPRELFF.

CDR3 sequence reads: CASSDSPFYGYTF. The CDR3 DNA sequence: TGTGCCAGCAGTGACTCCCCCTTCTATGGCTACACCTTC. The chain carries TRBV6-4 and TRBJ1-2; no definite D call. The CDR3 has 13 residues. The V end lost 0 bases, the J end lost 4 bases, and 6 bases lay between the germline ends. Germline CDR1 is MRHNA and CDR2 is SNTAGT.

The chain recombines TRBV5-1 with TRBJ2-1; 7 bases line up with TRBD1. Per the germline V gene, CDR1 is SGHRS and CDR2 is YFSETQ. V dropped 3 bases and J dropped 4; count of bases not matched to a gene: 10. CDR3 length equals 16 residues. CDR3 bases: TGCGCCAGCAGCTCCGATGCGGACAGGAGATACAATGAGCAGTTCTTC. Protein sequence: CASSSDADRRYNEQFF.

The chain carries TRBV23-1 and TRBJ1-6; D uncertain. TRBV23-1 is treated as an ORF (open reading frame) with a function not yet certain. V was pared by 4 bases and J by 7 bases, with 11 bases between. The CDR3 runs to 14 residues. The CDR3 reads CASSPNASNSPLHF. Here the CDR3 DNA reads TGCGCCAGCAGTCCAAATGCGAGCAATTCACCCCTCCACTTT.

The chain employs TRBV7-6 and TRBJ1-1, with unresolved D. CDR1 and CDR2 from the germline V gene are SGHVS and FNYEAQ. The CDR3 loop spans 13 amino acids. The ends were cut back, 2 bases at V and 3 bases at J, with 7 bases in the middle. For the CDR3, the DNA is TGTGCCAGCAGCTTAAACGAATACACTGAAGCTTTCTTT. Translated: CASSLNEYTEAFF.

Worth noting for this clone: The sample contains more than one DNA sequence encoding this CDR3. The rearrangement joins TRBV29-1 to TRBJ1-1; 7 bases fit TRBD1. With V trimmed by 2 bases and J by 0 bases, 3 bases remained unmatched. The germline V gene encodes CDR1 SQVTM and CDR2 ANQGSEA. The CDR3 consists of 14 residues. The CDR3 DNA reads TGCAGCGTTGAATCGGGACAGATGAACACTGAAGCTTTCTTT. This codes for CSVESGQMNTEAFF. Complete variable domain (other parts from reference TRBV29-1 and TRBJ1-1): SAVISQKPSRDICQRGTSLTIQCQVDSQVTMMFWYRQQPGQSLTLIATANQGSEATYESGFVIDKFPISRPNLTFSTLTVSNMSPEDSSIYLCSVESGQMNTEAFFGQGTRLTVV.

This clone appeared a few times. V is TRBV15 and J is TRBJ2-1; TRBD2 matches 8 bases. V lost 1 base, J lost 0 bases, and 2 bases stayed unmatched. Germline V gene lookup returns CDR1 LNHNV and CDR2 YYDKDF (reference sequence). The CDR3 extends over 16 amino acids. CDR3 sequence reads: CATSRVGTSSYNEQFF. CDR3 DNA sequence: TGTGCCACCAGCAGAGTTGGGACTAGCTCCTACAATGAGCAGTTCTTC.

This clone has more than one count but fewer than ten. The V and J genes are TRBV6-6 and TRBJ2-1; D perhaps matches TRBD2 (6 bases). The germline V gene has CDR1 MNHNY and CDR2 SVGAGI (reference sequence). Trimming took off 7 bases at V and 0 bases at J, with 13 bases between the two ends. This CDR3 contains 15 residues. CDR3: CASTIVGGSYNEQFF. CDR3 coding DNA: TGTGCCAGCACTATTGTGGGGGGCTCCTACAATGAGCAGTTCTTC.

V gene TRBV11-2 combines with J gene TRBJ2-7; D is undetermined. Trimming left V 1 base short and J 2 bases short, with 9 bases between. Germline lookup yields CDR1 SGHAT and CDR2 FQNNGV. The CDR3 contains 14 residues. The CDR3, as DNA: TGTGCCAGCAGCTTAGGAGCTGAAGCCTACGAGCAGTACTTC. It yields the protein CASSLGAEAYEQYF.

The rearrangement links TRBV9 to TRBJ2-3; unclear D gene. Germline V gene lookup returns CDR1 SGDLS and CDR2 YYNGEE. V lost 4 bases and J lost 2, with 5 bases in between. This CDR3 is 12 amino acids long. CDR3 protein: CASSPHTDTQYF. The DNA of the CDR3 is TGTGCCAGCAGCCCTCACACAGATACGCAGTATTTT.